A selection of T cell receptor beta chains follows, all from one sample in a study of blood T cell repertoires in COVID-19. TCRdb's table, derived via immunoSEQ multiplex PCR, lists solely in-frame clones and lacks some. This sample has under 150,000 clones; under 90% occur once, and the top ten carry under 10%. Sequenced material: peripheral blood. The origin of the receptors is a woman older than 75 in a cohort sampled during active or convalescent COVID-19. Each CDR3 is given with its conserved first and last residue. Fields, in order: D gene, clone size, V gene, J gene, CDR3 DNA, CDR3 protein. A D gene is named only where the DNA matches it firmly. Clone size is shown for a subset of rows, as once, few, many or a class of expanded clone.

>-|-|TRBV3-1/TRBV3-2|TRBJ1-1
TGTGCCAGCAGCCTGTCCAGGGCCACTGAAGCTTTCTTT
CASSLSRATEAFF
>-|-|TRBV16|TRBJ1-5
TGTGCCAGCAGCCCTTATAAGGGGAGGGGGAATCAGCCCCAGCATTTT
CASSPYKGRGNQPQHF
>-|many|TRBV7-3|TRBJ1-1
TGTGCCAGCAGCCCAAGTGCAGTGAACACTGAAGCTTTCTTT
CASSPSAVNTEAFF
>-|-|TRBV6-6|TRBJ2-2
TGTGCCAGTCAACCTATAGGGAGGACCGGGGAGCTGTTTTTT
CASQPIGRTGELFF
>-|-|TRBV24-1|TRBJ2-3
TGTGCCACCAGCCAGGCATCTAGCACAGATACGCAGTATTTT
CATSQASSTDTQYF
>-|-|TRBV27|TRBJ2-5
TGTGCCAGCAGACAAAATCGCTTTAGGGGGGGTAGCGGGCAAGAGACCCAGTACTTC
CASRQNRFRGGSGQETQYF
>TRBD1|-|TRBV6-6|TRBJ1-4
TGTGCCAGCAGCCCGGACAGGGTGCGGGGTAATGAAAAACTGTTTTTT
CASSPDRVRGNEKLFF
>TRBD1|-|TRBV6-5|TRBJ1-6
TGTGCCAGCCGGATGACAGGGGAATCACCCCTCCACTTT
CASRMTGESPLHF
>TRBD2|-|TRBV7-7|TRBJ2-5
TGTGCCAGCAGCGCCCTCCTCGGGTTGGTTGGGGGGGCCCAGTACTTC
CASSALLGLVGGAQYF
>-|once|TRBV7-2|TRBJ2-2
TGTGCCAGCAGCTTAGGGGGCACGAACACCGGGGAGCTGTTTTTT
CASSLGGTNTGELFF
>-|-|TRBV4-2|TRBJ1-1
TGTGCCAGCAGCCAAGGAGGTCTCACTGAAGCTTTCTTT
CASSQGGLTEAFF
>TRBD2|few|TRBV10-3|TRBJ2-1
TGTGCCATCAGCGACGGACTAGTTAGGAATGAGCAGTTCTTC
CAISDGLVRNEQFF
>-|-|TRBV6-6|TRBJ2-1
TGTGCCAGCAGCCGACAGTACAATGAGCAGTTCTTC
CASSRQYNEQFF
>TRBD2|-|TRBV24-1|TRBJ2-1
TGTGCCACCAGTGATCGGGGACTAGCGGGGGGGCCGAGTCGGAATGAGCAGTTCTTC
CATSDRGLAGGPSRNEQFF
>-|-|TRBV7-9|TRBJ1-2
TGTGCCAGCAGCTTTCGCCAGGATGGCTACACCTTC
CASSFRQDGYTF
>-|few|TRBV12-3/TRBV12-4|TRBJ1-5
TGTGCCAGCGGCGGGGGGGGTCAGCCCCAGCATTTT
CASGGGGQPQHF
>TRBD1|-|TRBV19|TRBJ2-4
TGTGCCAGTAGTATAGTAAGGGGACAGAGACGTTCACCCTTAAACATTCAGTACTTC
CASSIVRGQRRSPLNIQYF
>-|once|TRBV12-5|TRBJ2-1
TGTGCTAGTGGGTTGTGGGACTGGGGGTATGAGCAGTTCTTC
CASGLWDWGYEQFF
>-|once|TRBV23-1|TRBJ1-2
TGCGCCAGCAGTCGATCTAGGGGAGGACCCCACTATGGCTACACCTTC
CASSRSRGGPHYGYTF
>TRBD1|-|TRBV5-8|TRBJ2-1
TGTGCCAGCAGCAAGGGACAGCCCTCCTACAATGAGCAGTTCTTC
CASSKGQPSYNEQFF
>-|-|TRBV7-7|TRBJ1-1
TGTGCTAGCAGCTTAGACAGCGGCACTGAAGCTTTCTTT
CASSLDSGTEAFF
>-|-|TRBV9|TRBJ1-5
TGTGCCAGCAGCGTAGACGGGGATAGCAATCAGCCCCAGCATTTT
CASSVDGDSNQPQHF
>-|-|TRBV27|TRBJ2-5
TGTGCCAGCAGTGAGGACAGAGAACAAGAGACCCAGTACTTC
CASSEDREQETQYF
>TRBD1|once|TRBV5-1|TRBJ1-2
TGCGCCAGCAGCTTGTTGGCAGGGGGCTTCTATGGCTACACCTTC
CASSLLAGGFYGYTF
>TRBD1|-|TRBV4-2|TRBJ2-3
TGTGCCAGCAGCCAAACTACAGGGGGCGCAGATACGCAGTATTTT
CASSQTTGGADTQYF
>TRBD1|-|TRBV7-8|TRBJ1-5
TGTGCCAGCAGCCGGACAGGGACCAATCAGCCCCAGCATTTT
CASSRTGTNQPQHF
>-|few|TRBV2|TRBJ2-3
TGTGCCAGCAGTGGTGACATAGAAGATACGCAGTATTTT
CASSGDIEDTQYF
>TRBD1|-|TRBV4-1|TRBJ1-3
TGCGCCAGCAGCCTTACGGACAGGTGGGACACCATATATTTT
CASSLTDRWDTIYF
>TRBD2|-|TRBV9|TRBJ2-1
TGTGCCAGCAGCCCACGAGGGGTACTAGCGGGGGATGCCTACAATGAGCAGTTCTTC
CASSPRGVLAGDAYNEQFF
>-|-|TRBV28|TRBJ1-5
TGTGCCAGCAGTCGGAGGACAGCTTATAGCAATCAGCCCCAGCATTTT
CASSRRTAYSNQPQHF
>TRBD1|-|TRBV19|TRBJ2-3
TGTGCCAGTAGCTTACCGGGACAGGGAACAGATACGCAGTATTTT
CASSLPGQGTDTQYF
>-|-|TRBV5-1|TRBJ2-1
TGCGCCAGCAGCCTAGCTCGGGGTGAGCAGTTCTTC
CASSLARGEQFF
>TRBD1|-|TRBV4-3|TRBJ1-1
TGCGCCAGCAGCCCTGCGACAGGGAAGAACACTGAAGCTTTCTTT
CASSPATGKNTEAFF
>-|-|TRBV3-1/TRBV3-2|TRBJ1-2
TGTGCCAGCAGGCCGTCCGGGGGGAGCTATGGCTACACCTTC
CASRPSGGSYGYTF
>-|-|TRBV9|TRBJ1-3
TGTGCCAGCAGCGTAGGGAGACAGATTAGTGACACCATATATTTT
CASSVGRQISDTIYF
>TRBD1|-|TRBV19|TRBJ1-6
TGTGCCAGTAGTCCAAGGACAGGGGTGGATTCACCCCTCCACTTT
CASSPRTGVDSPLHF
>TRBD1|-|TRBV24-1|TRBJ2-3
TGTGCCACCAGTGAAGTGGACAGGGAAGATACGCAGTATTTT
CATSEVDREDTQYF
>-|-|TRBV19|TRBJ1-5
TGTGCCAGTAGCCCTATCTTACAGCCCCAGCATTTT
CASSPILQPQHF
>-|-|TRBV6-5|TRBJ2-3
TGTGCCAGCAGCCCCCGCCGGGGTTACACAGATACGCAGTATTTT
CASSPRRGYTDTQYF
>TRBD1|-|TRBV29-1|TRBJ2-1
TGCAGCGTTGAAGGGGGACAGCGGAGCTCCTACAATGAGCAGTTCTTC
CSVEGGQRSSYNEQFF
>-|-|TRBV5-1|TRBJ1-1
TGCGCCAGCAGCTACTCCGGGAACACTGAAGCTTTCTTT
CASSYSGNTEAFF
>-|-|TRBV3-1/TRBV3-2|TRBJ1-2
TGTGCCAGCAGCAACAGGGATGGCTACACCTTC
CASSNRDGYTF
>TRBD1|-|TRBV7-6|TRBJ1-2
TGTGCCAGCGTAGGGGGCGGCCACTATGGCTACACCTTC
CASVGGGHYGYTF
>TRBD1|-|TRBV5-1|TRBJ2-1
TGCGCCAGCAGCCCGGCTCCCGGGACAGGGGGCAATGAGCAGTTCTTC
CASSPAPGTGGNEQFF
>TRBD1|-|TRBV7-8|TRBJ1-2
TGTGCCAGCAGCTTAGGGACAGGGATTGACTATGGCTACACCTTC
CASSLGTGIDYGYTF
>-|-|TRBV6-5|TRBJ1-2
TGTGCCAGCAGTATAGGACAGTCTAACTATGGCTACACCTTC
CASSIGQSNYGYTF
>-|-|TRBV27|TRBJ2-5
TGTGCCAGCAGTAGCCCTCAAGAGACCCAGTACTTC
CASSSPQETQYF
>TRBD1|-|TRBV2|TRBJ1-1
TGTGCCAGCGCCCGGGACAGGGATACTGAAGCTTTCTTT
CASARDRDTEAFF
>TRBD1|-|TRBV6-5|TRBJ1-2
TGTGCCAGCAGGCCTTCAGGGGGCCAAAACTATGGCTACACCTTC
CASRPSGGQNYGYTF
>-|-|TRBV5-6|TRBJ1-5
TGTGCCAGCAGCTTGCAGGGAACGGATCAGCCCCAGCATTTT
CASSLQGTDQPQHF
>TRBD1|-|TRBV18|TRBJ1-4
TGTGCCAGCTCACCAGACAGGGGCCCTTATAATGAAAAACTGTTTTTT
CASSPDRGPYNEKLFF
>TRBD1|-|TRBV19|TRBJ2-7
TGTGCCAGTAGTAAAAAGACAGGGGTCCACGAGCAGTACTTC
CASSKKTGVHEQYF
>-|-|TRBV5-1|TRBJ1-2
TGCGCCAGCAGCCCAATAGGGGAAGGCTACACCTTC
CASSPIGEGYTF
>TRBD1|-|TRBV28|TRBJ1-1
TGTGCCAGCAGTTTCAGGGGGCGCTTCAGCCCTGAAGCTTTCTTT
CASSFRGRFSPEAFF
>TRBD2|-|TRBV28|TRBJ2-4
TGTGCCAGCAGTCGGGGGGGCCCCCCCAAAAACATTCAGTACTTC
CASSRGGPPKNIQYF